This section outlines one T cell receptor (beta chain) sequence together with its context. This record belongs to a study of blood T cell repertoires in COVID-19. Measured with immunoSEQ multiplex PCR; TCRdb has only the in-frame clones, and not every one. Here the sample spans around 290,000 clones, around nine tenths being singletons. The V gene's germline CDR1 is SGHNT and CDR2 YYREEE (reference sequence). CDR3 length equals 16 residues. The V and J ends lost 0 bases and 1 base respectively, with 11 bases between them. Sequencing input: PBMCs or T cells enriched from blood (not recorded which). V is TRBV5-4 and J is TRBJ2-1; TRBD2 is a possible D gene (5 bases). This TCR derives from a woman aged 55-75 years in a cohort exposed to, infected with or recovered from COVID-19 (not recorded which). CDR3 DNA sequence: TGTGCCAGCAGCTTGGGGACTCTACGTTCCTACAATGAGCAGTTCTTC. It yields the protein CASSLGTLRSYNEQFF.